This T cell receptor (beta chain) stems from a study of neurological immune-mediated disorders. On the study more broadly: The approximately 34 multiple sclerosis patients comprised about 30 that were relapsing-remitting and 3 that were secondary progressive.

MiXCR, applied by TCRdb to the 5' RACE reads, yields one record per CDR3 protein. There are 46,000 or so distinct CDR3 sequences in the sample; 3.5% to 5% occur only once, and under 6.5% lies in the top ten. This clonotype occurred a few times. Germline is not matched at one junction end, which may reflect a read error. This clonotype was sampled from a woman aged 60-70 years with multiple sclerosis. The source material was PBMCs.

This chain's CDR3 is CASRTDDLHGSPLNF. The CDR3 DNA reads TGTGCCAGCAGGACTGATGATTTGCATGGGTCACCCCTCAACTTT. The chain combines TRBV2 with TRBJ1-6; D not certain. CDR1 SNHLY and CDR2 FYNNEI come from the germline V gene. CDR3 length equals 15 residues.